A selection of T cell receptor beta chains follows, all from one sample in a study of T cell changes during pregnancy in multiple sclerosis. Measured with immunoSEQ multiplex PCR; TCRdb has only the in-frame clones, and not every one. The table lists around 72,000 clones, 91% of them singletons. Sample: peripheral blood, taken in the third trimester of pregnancy. These receptors all stem from a female donor in good health, enrolled as a control in a pregnancy study. The CDR3 runs from the conserved cysteine through the conserved F or W. The D gene is left open where the match is weak. Size is omitted from some rows. Given values are once, few, many or a class for expanded clones.

TRBV10-3	TRBJ1-3	NA	NA	TGTGCCATCCGGCCTCCAGGGTCTGGAAACACCATATATTTT	CAIRPPGSGNTIYF
TRBV5-1	TRBJ2-7	TRBD1	NA	TGCGCCAGCAGCCCCCCGACAGGGCTACCTACGTTCGAGCAGTACTTC	CASSPPTGLPTFEQYF
TRBV27	TRBJ1-1	TRBD1	NA	TGTGCCAGCAGTCATTTAAACAGGGGGATGAACACTGAAGCTTTCTTT	CASSHLNRGMNTEAFF
TRBV4-1	TRBJ1-5	TRBD1	NA	TGCGCCAGCAGCCAAGATCGTCGACAGGGGGGAAGCAATCAGCCCCAGCATTTT	CASSQDRRQGGSNQPQHF
TRBV6-5	TRBJ2-3	TRBD1	NA	TGTGCCAGCAGACCCGACAGGGCAAGCACAGATACGCAGTATTTT	CASRPDRASTDTQYF
TRBV10-3	TRBJ1-1	NA	NA	TGTGCCATCAGTGAGTCGACAGTGCCCGGGAGCACTGAAGCTTTCTTT	CAISESTVPGSTEAFF
TRBV19	TRBJ2-5	TRBD1	NA	TGTGCCAGTAGTATAATACAGGGGCAGCTTCAAGAGACCCAGTACTTC	CASSIIQGQLQETQYF
TRBV6-6	TRBJ1-5	TRBD1	NA	TGTGCCAGCAGTACGGGAGGGACAGGGGGTCAGCCCCAGCATTTT	CASSTGGTGGQPQHF
TRBV18	TRBJ2-7	TRBD2	NA	TGTGCCAGCTCAGCGACTAGCGGGAGTTCCCGCGAGCAGTACTTC	CASSATSGSSREQYF
TRBV30	TRBJ1-1	TRBD1	NA	TGTGCCTGGCAGGGGGTGTCGAACACTGAAGCTTTCTTT	CAWQGVSNTEAFF
TRBV5-4	TRBJ1-2	TRBD1	once	TGTGCCAGCAGCTCAACAGGGGCCTATGGCTACACCTTC	CASSSTGAYGYTF
TRBV19	TRBJ1-5	NA	NA	TGTGCCAGTAGGCGGGGGAGCAATCAGCCCCAGCATTTT	CASRRGSNQPQHF
TRBV4-2	TRBJ2-7	NA	NA	TGTGCCAGCAGCCTGAATGTCATAGAGGCCCCGGTGCAGTACTTC	CASSLNVIEAPVQYF
TRBV11-2	TRBJ1-2	NA	NA	TGTGCCAGCAGCTCCCAAACCCCCGGACTCTCGAACTATGGCTACACCTTC	CASSSQTPGLSNYGYTF
TRBV28	TRBJ1-1	NA	NA	TGTGCCAGCAGCGACAGGCCGCGGACTGAAGCTTTCTTT	CASSDRPRTEAFF
TRBV13	TRBJ2-7	TRBD1	NA	TGTGCCAGCAGCTTAGGGTTTAGTGACAGGGTGCACGAGCAGTACTTC	CASSLGFSDRVHEQYF
TRBV2	TRBJ1-2	NA	few	TGTGCCAGCAGTGAGTGGCAGGGCCTCTATGGCTACACCTTC	CASSEWQGLYGYTF
TRBV6-5	TRBJ1-1	TRBD1	once	TGTGCCAGCAGTTACAGGGGGCGGACTGAAGCTTTCTTT	CASSYRGRTEAFF
TRBV7-8	TRBJ1-5	NA	NA	TGTGCCAGCAGCTTAGGGTACGGAGTCGGTCAGCCCCAGCATTTT	CASSLGYGVGQPQHF
TRBV4-3	TRBJ1-4	NA	NA	TGCGCCAGCAGGTCCCTTAATGAAAAACTGTTTTTT	CASRSLNEKLFF
TRBV5-1	TRBJ1-1	NA	NA	TGCGCCAGCAGCTTGACGGGGGATCGGAACACTGAAGCTTTCTTT	CASSLTGDRNTEAFF
TRBV2	TRBJ2-5	NA	once	TGTGCCAGCAGTGCCCGTTTGGACAGCCAAGAGACCCAGTACTTC	CASSARLDSQETQYF
TRBV7-8	TRBJ1-5	NA	NA	TGTGCCAGCAGCTTAGGGCGGGGTATCCAGCCCCAGCATTTT	CASSLGRGIQPQHF
TRBV5-4	TRBJ2-5	TRBD1	NA	TGTGCCAGCAGCCTGGGACAGGGGGTCCAAGAGACCCAGTACTTC	CASSLGQGVQETQYF
TRBV9	TRBJ1-4	NA	NA	TGTGCCAGCAGCGCCAGGGTTTCTAATGAAAAACTGTTTTTT	CASSARVSNEKLFF
TRBV4-1	TRBJ1-1	NA	NA	TGCGCCAGCAGCCGTTGGTCCCAACAGGAGAACACTGAAGCTTTCTTT	CASSRWSQQENTEAFF
TRBV29-1	TRBJ1-3	NA	NA	TGCAGCGTTTCTAGGCCTGGAAACACCATATATTTT	CSVSRPGNTIYF
TRBV7-9	TRBJ1-2	NA	NA	TGTGCCAGCAGCTTGTTAAAGGGGTTTCCTAACTATGGCTACACCTTC	CASSLLKGFPNYGYTF
TRBV18	TRBJ2-7	NA	NA	TGTGCCAGCTCACCACCGAGTATAAGCGACTACGAGCAGTACTTC	CASSPPSISDYEQYF
TRBV6-5	TRBJ2-6	TRBD2	NA	TGTGCCAGCGGGGGGGGATCTTCCGGGGCCAACGTCCTGACTTTC	CASGGGSSGANVLTF
TRBV19	TRBJ2-5	NA	NA	TGTGCCAGTAGTACGCGAGACCCGACAGTACCCTCCCAAGAGACCCAGTACTTC	CASSTRDPTVPSQETQYF
TRBV7-8	TRBJ1-2	TRBD1	NA	TGTGCCAGCAGCTTAGCTCGGGACAGTGGGCGAGGAGGGACCTTC	CASSLARDSGRGGTF
TRBV7-9	TRBJ2-7	TRBD2	NA	TGTGCCACGTCTAGCGGGGGGGCGGACGAGCAGTACTTC	CATSSGGADEQYF
TRBV19	TRBJ1-5	TRBD1	NA	TGTGCCAGTACCCTTGGCGCTTACAGGGGCAGCAATCAGCCCCAGCATTTT	CASTLGAYRGSNQPQHF
TRBV9	TRBJ2-1	TRBD2	NA	TGTGCCAGCAGCGTAGTGGGCGGGAGCCCCTACAATGAGCAGTTCTTC	CASSVVGGSPYNEQFF
TRBV7-2	TRBJ2-3	TRBD2	NA	TGTGCCAGCAGCTTAGTGGCGGGAGTGTCAGATACGCAGTATTTT	CASSLVAGVSDTQYF
TRBV25-1	TRBJ2-7	NA	NA	TGTGCCAGCAGTGACAGGGCCTACGAGCAGTACTTC	CASSDRAYEQYF
TRBV27	TRBJ2-7	TRBD2	NA	TGTGCCAGCAGTTTAGGGTCGGGACTAGCGGGTTACGAGCAGTACTTC	CASSLGSGLAGYEQYF
TRBV28	TRBJ1-1	NA	once	TGTGCCAGCAGCCCACAGGGACGGTGGAACACTGAAGCTTTCTTT	CASSPQGRWNTEAFF
TRBV7-2	TRBJ1-1	NA	NA	TGTGCCAGCAGCCCCGACAGGATTGAAGCTTTCTTT	CASSPDRIEAFF
TRBV6-1	TRBJ2-7	TRBD1	NA	TGTGCCAGCAGATGGGACAGGGCCCCTTACGAGCAGTACTTC	CASRWDRAPYEQYF
TRBV7-9	TRBJ2-7	NA	NA	TGTGCCAGCAGCCCAGAGGGCAGAATCCTTGCCTACGAGCAGTACTTC	CASSPEGRILAYEQYF
TRBV11-2	TRBJ2-2	NA	NA	TGTGCCAGCAGCTTAGCAGCGGCAGGCGGGGAGCTGTTTTTT	CASSLAAAGGELFF
TRBV2	TRBJ1-2	NA	NA	TGTGCCAGCAGTGGTCAGGGTAACTATGGCTACACCTTC	CASSGQGNYGYTF
TRBV5-6	TRBJ1-1	TRBD1	NA	TGTGCCAGCAGCTTGCCGGGACAGATGAACACTGAAGCTTTCTTT	CASSLPGQMNTEAFF
TRBV6-5	TRBJ1-1	TRBD1	NA	TGTGCCAGCTCAAGACAGGGTGAAGCTTTCTTT	CASSRQGEAFF
TRBV11-2	TRBJ1-4	NA	NA	TGTGCCAGCAGCTCAGTAGGGGCAGGGGCGAATGAAAAACTGTTTTTT	CASSSVGAGANEKLFF
TRBV4-1	TRBJ2-3	TRBD1	NA	TGCGCCAGCAGCCGACAGGGGGGGACTAGCACAGATACGCAGTATTTT	CASSRQGGTSTDTQYF
TRBV7-9	TRBJ2-7	NA	NA	TGTGCCAGCAGCTCAAATCGACAGGCAAGCGAGCAGTACTTC	CASSSNRQASEQYF
TRBV27	TRBJ1-5	NA	NA	TGTGCCAGCAGTATCCGGGACAATCAGCCCCAGCATTTT	CASSIRDNQPQHF
TRBV7-9	TRBJ2-7	TRBD2	NA	TGTGCCAGCAGCTCGGATATCAGACTAGCGGGAGGGTCCTACGAGCAGTACTTC	CASSSDIRLAGGSYEQYF
TRBV16	TRBJ1-4	NA	NA	TGTGCCAGCAGCCCCTCTGATGAAAAACTGTTTTTT	CASSPSDEKLFF